The TCR beta chain under discussion was sequenced for a study of blood T cell repertoires in COVID-19. Study at large: Material from acute and convalescent COVID-19 was sourced from the United States, Italy and Spain. Sources were T cells, B-cell-depleted T cells, or PBMCs; the material itself was cDNA or gDNA.

Original analysis: Amplification with reference gene primers provided the estimates of nucleated cell counts. Using immunoSEQ multiplex PCR, the repertoire was profiled, and TCRdb retains in-frame clones only, with some absent. Clone size and V and J calls were adopted from that table, with D and trimming inferred from the DNA. The sample contains under 250,000 clones, approximately 82% of which appear only once. The CDR3 runs 14 residues. CDR1 SGHNT and CDR2 YENEEA come from the germline V gene. Deletions cut 4 bases from V and 6 bases from J, with 12 bases between. This TCR derives from a woman in her 40s with acute or convalescent COVID-19. Source material: peripheral blood. The chain recombines TRBV11-3 with TRBJ2-2; D is unclear. CDR3 bases: TGTGCCAGCAGCTGGGCCGTAACTGCCGGGGAGCTGTTTTTT. This translates into CASSWAVTAGELFF.